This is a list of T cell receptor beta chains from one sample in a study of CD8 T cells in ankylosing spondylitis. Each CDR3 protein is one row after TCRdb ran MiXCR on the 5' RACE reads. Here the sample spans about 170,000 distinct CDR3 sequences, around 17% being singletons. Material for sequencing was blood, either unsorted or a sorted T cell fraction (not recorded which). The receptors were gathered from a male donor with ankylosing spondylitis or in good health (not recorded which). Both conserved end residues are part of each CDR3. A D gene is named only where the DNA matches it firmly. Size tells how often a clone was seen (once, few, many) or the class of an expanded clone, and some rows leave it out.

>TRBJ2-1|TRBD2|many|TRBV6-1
TGTGCCAGCAGCCTATTCTCCGGGACTAGCGGAAACAATGAGCAGTTCTTC
CASSLFSGTSGNNEQFF
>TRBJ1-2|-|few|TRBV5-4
TGTGCCAGCAGCTTGGGGGACTTGAGGGACTATGGCTACACCTTC
CASSLGDLRDYGYTF
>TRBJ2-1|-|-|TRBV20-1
TGCAGTGCTAGAGGCAGGGACTCCTACAATGAGCAGTTCTTC
CSARGRDSYNEQFF
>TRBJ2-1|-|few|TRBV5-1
TGCGCCAGCAGCTTGGATTGGGGGACGGAGCAGTTCTTC
CASSLDWGTEQFF
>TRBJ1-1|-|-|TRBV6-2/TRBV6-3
TGTGCCAGCAGTTACGGGAGTGGCGCTTTCTTT
CASSYGSGAFF
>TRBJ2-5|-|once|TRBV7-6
TGTGCCAGCAGCTTAGACTTTTTACTACTCTCGCAAGAGACCCAGTACTTC
CASSLDFLLLSQETQYF
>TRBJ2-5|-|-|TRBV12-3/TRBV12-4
TGTGCCAGCAGTTTGCGGCTAGCGAGGGAGACCCAGTACTTC
CASSLRLARETQYF
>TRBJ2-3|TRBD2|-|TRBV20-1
TGCAGTGCTAGAGCGGGACTAGTTAAAGTAAATACGCAGTATTTT
CSARAGLVKVNTQYF
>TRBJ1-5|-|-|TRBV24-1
TGTGCCACCAGTGATTTGAACAATCAGCCCCAGCATTTT
CATSDLNNQPQHF
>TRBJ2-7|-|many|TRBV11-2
TGTGCCAGCAGCTCGTTAGCGCTTGAGCAGTACTTC
CASSSLALEQYF
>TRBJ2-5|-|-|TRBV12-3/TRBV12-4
TGTGCCAGCAGCCCGGAGGTAGAGACCCAGTACTTC
CASSPEVETQYF
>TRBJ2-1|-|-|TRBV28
TGTGCTGTTTTTCTAGCTAATGAGCAGTTCTTC
CAVFLANEQFF
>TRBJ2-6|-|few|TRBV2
TGTGCCAGCAGTCCGGTCTCTGGGGCCAACGTCCTGACTTTC
CASSPVSGANVLTF
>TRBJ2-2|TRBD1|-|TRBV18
TGTGCCAGCTCACCAGACAGGGATAACGGGGAGCTGTTTTTT
CASSPDRDNGELFF
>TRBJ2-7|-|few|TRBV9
TGTGCCAGCAGCGCATCGGCCGGGACGCCTTACGAGCAGTACTTC
CASSASAGTPYEQYF
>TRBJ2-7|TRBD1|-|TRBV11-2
TGTGCCAGCAGCCGCCCGGGACAGCCCTACGAGCAGTACTTC
CASSRPGQPYEQYF
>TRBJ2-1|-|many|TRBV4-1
TGCGCCAGCAGCCAAGCCCCCGCTACCGCCTACAATGAGCAGTTCTTC
CASSQAPATAYNEQFF
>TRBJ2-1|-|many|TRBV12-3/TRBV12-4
TGTGCCAGCAGTTTTCAGGTGCAGGGACGGGATGAGCAGTTCTTC
CASSFQVQGRDEQFF
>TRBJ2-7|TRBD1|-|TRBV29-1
TGCAGCGTTGAGGAGACAGGGCCCTACGAGCAGTACTTC
CSVEETGPYEQYF
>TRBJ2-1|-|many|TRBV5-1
TGCGCCAGCAGCTCGCTGGGTACCGACAATGAGCAGTTCTTC
CASSSLGTDNEQFF
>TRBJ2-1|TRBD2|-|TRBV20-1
TGCAGTGCTAGAGATGGGAGCCTAGCGGATTACAATGAGCAGTTCTTC
CSARDGSLADYNEQFF
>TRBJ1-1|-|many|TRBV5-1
TGCGCCAGCAGTGTGGGGGCGAACACTGAAGCTTTCTTT
CASSVGANTEAFF
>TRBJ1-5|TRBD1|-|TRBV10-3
TGTGCCACCTCGGGACAGGGGACTGATCAGCCCCAGCATTTT
CATSGQGTDQPQHF
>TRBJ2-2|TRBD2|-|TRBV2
TGTACCATCTGTTTACGGACTAGCGGGAGTCTTCGGACCGGGGAGCTGTTTTTT
CTICLRTSGSLRTGELFF
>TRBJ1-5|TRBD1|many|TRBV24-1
TGTGCCACCAGTGATACGGACAGGAATCCCCATCAGCCCCAGCATTTT
CATSDTDRNPHQPQHF
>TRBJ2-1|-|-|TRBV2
TGTGCCAGCTGTCAACTTCGAACCAGCGATCGTTGGCTCAATGAGCAGTTCTTC
CASCQLRTSDRWLNEQFF
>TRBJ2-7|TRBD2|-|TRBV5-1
TGCGCCAGCAGCCTACTAGCGGAGGCATACGAGCAGTACTTC
CASSLLAEAYEQYF
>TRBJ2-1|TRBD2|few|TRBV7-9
TGTGCCAGCAGTCCCACCAGACTAGCGGGAGAATTCAAGCAGTTCTTC
CASSPTRLAGEFKQFF
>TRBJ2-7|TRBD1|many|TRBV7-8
TGTGCCAGCAGTAAACAGGGGGCGTCCTACGAGCAGTACTTC
CASSKQGASYEQYF
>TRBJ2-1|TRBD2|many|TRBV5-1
TGCGCCAGCACCGATCTAGCGGGTTTCAATGAGCAGTTCTTC
CASTDLAGFNEQFF
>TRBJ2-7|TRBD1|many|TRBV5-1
TGCGCCAGCAGCTCGACAGGGAGATCCTACGAGCAGTACTTC
CASSSTGRSYEQYF
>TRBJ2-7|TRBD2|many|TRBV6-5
TGTGCCAGCAGTTACCGTCGCGGGAGCGGCTACGAGCAGTACTTC
CASSYRRGSGYEQYF
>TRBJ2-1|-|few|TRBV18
TGTGCCAGCTCACCAAGAGGGACCCAGGTCAATGAGCAGTTCTTC
CASSPRGTQVNEQFF
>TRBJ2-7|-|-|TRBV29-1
TGCAGCGTTGAATGGGCAGGTTCCAACGAGCAGTACTTC
CSVEWAGSNEQYF
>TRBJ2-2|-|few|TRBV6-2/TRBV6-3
TGTGCCAGCAGATCCGTCGGCGGGGAGCTGTTTTTT
CASRSVGGELFF
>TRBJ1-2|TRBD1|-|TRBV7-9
TGTGCCAGCAGCTTAACCAGGACAGGGGGGCCTACTGGCTACACCTTC
CASSLTRTGGPTGYTF